In this sample, the clone carrying this TCR beta chain turned up many times. Its antigen is unknown. Researchers amplified the TCR beta CDR3 regions from RNA transcripts. Using the HTBI primer set, a first-round RT-PCR was run on the TCR CDR3. TCRdb fed the multiplex PCR reads into MiXCR, producing one record per CDR3 protein. Of more than 150,000 distinct CDR3 sequences in the sample, over 15% were seen once. This entry comes from a study of T cells in Graves' hyperthyroidism and ophthalmopathy. Study outcomes and limitations: In the blood, most expanded thyroid clonotypes above 0.001 appeared as well.

There are 12 residues in the CDR3. Trimming pared 2 bases from V and 8 bases from J, leaving 9 bases between. Per the germline V gene, CDR1 is MDHEN and CDR2 is SYDVKM. Sequenced sample: blood. The receptor was derived from a woman in her forties or fifties with Graves' hyperthyroidism. The chain uses TRBV28 and TRBJ1-2, with D unresolved. In nucleotides, the CDR3 is TGTGCCAGCAGTTTAAAAGGGCACGGCTACACCTTC. Protein sequence: CASSLKGHGYTF.